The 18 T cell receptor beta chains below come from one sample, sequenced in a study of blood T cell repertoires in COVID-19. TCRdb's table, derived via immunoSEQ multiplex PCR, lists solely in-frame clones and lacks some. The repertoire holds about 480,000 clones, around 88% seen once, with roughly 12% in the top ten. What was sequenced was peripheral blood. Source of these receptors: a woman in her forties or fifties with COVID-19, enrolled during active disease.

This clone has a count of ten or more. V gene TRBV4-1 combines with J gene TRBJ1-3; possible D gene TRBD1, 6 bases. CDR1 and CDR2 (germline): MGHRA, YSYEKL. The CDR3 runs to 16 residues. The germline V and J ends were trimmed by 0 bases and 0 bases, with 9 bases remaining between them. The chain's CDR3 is CASSQDQGISGNTIYF. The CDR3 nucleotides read TGCGCCAGCAGCCAAGACCAGGGGATCTCTGGAAACACCATATATTTT.

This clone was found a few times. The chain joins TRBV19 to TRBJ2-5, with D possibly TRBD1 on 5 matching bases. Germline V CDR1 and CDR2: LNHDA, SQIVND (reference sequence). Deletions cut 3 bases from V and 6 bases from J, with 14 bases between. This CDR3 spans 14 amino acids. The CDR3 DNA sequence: TGTGCCAGTAGTATCCAGGGCGTGAGACAGACCCAGTACTTC. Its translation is CASSIQGVRQTQYF.

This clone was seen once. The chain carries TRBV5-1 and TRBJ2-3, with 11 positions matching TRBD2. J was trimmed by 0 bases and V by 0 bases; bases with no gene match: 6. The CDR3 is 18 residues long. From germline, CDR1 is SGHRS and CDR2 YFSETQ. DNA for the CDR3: TGCGCCAGCAGCTTGGGGGTGCTAGCGGGGGGCAGCACAGATACGCAGTATTTT. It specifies CASSLGVLAGGSTDTQYF.

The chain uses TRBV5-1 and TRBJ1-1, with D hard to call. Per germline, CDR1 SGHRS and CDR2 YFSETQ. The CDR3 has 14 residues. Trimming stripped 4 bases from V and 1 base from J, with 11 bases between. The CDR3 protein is CASSPWTGNTEAFF. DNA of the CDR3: TGCGCCAGCAGCCCATGGACTGGGAACACTGAAGCTTTCTTT.

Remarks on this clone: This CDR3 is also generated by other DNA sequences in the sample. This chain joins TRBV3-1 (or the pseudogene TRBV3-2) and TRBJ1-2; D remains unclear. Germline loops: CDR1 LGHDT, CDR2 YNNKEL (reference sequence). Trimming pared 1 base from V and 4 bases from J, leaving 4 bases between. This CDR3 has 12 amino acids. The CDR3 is CASSQGLYGYTF. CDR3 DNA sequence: TGTGCCAGCAGCCAAGGTCTCTATGGCTACACCTTC.

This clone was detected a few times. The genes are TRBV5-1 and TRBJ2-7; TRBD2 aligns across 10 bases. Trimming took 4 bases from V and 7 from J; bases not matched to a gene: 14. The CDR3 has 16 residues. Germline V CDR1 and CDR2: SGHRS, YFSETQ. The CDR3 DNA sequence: TGCGCCAGCAGCCCTATAGGGGGACTAGCGTTTGAAGAGCAGTACTTC. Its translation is CASSPIGGLAFEEQYF.

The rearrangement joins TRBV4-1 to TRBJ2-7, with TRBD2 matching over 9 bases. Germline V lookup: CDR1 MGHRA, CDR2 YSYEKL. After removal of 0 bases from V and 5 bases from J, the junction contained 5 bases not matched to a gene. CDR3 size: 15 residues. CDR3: CASSQEPSGDDEQYF. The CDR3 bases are TGCGCCAGCAGCCAAGAACCTAGCGGGGACGACGAGCAGTACTTC.

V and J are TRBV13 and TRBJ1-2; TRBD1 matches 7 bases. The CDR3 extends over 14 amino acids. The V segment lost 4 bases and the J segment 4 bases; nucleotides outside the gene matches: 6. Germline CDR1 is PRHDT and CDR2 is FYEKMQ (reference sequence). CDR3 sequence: CASSSRDRIYGYTF. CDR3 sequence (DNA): TGTGCCAGCAGCTCCCGGGACAGAATCTATGGCTACACCTTC.

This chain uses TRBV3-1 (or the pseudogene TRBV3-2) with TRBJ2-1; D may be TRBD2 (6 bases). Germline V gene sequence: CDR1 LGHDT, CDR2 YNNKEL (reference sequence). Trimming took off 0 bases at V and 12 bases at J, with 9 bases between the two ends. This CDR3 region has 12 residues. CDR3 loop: CASSQEGGAQFF. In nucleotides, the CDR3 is TGTGCCAGCAGCCAAGAAGGCGGGGCGCAGTTCTTC.

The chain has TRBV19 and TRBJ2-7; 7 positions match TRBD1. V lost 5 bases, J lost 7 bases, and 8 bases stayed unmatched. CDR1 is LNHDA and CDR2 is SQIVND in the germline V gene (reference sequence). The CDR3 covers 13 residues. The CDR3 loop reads CASSSRTGEEQYF. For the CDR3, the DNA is TGTGCCAGTAGTTCGAGGACAGGCGAAGAGCAGTACTTC.

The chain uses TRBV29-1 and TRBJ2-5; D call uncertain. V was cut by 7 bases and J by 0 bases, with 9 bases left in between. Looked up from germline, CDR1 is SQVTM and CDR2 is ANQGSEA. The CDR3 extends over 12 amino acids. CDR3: CSASDNQETQYF. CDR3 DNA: TGCAGCGCCTCCGACAACCAAGAGACCCAGTACTTC.

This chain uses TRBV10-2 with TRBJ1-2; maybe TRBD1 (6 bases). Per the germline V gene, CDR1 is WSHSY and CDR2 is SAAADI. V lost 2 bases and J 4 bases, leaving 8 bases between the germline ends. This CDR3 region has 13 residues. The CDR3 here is CASSEEQGYGYTF. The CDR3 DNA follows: TGCGCCAGCAGTGAGGAACAGGGCTATGGCTACACCTTC.

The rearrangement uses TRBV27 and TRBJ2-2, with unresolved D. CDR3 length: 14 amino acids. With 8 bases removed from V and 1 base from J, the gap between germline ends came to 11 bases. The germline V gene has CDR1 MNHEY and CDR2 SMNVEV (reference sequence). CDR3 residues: CASWVGLNTGELFF. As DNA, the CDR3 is TGTGCCAGCTGGGTGGGCCTGAACACCGGGGAGCTGTTTTTT.

The CDR3: CATSDRREGRAFF. CDR3 DNA: TGTGCCACCAGTGACCGTAGGGAGGGCCGAGCTTTCTTT. The genes are TRBV24-1 and TRBJ1-1, with D hard to call. Germline CDR1 reads KGHDR; CDR2 reads SFDVKD. V lost 4 bases and J lost 10, with 15 bases in between. The CDR3 has 13 residues.

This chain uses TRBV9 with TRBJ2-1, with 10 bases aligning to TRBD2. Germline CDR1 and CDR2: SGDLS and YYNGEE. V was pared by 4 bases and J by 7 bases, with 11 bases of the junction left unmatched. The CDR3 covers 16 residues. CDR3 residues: CASSPQRGGLANEQFF. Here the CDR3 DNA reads TGTGCCAGCAGCCCCCAGCGGGGGGGCCTGGCTAATGAGCAGTTCTTC.

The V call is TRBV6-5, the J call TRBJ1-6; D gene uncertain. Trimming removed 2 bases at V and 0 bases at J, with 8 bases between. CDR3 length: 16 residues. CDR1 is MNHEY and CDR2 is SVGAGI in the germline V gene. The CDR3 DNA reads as TGTGCCAGCAGTTACCTTGGGAGCTCCTATAATTCACCCCTCCACTTT. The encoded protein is CASSYLGSSYNSPLHF.

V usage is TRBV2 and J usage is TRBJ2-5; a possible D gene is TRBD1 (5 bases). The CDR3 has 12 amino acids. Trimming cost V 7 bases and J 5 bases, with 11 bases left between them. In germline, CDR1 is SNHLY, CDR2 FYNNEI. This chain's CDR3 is CASNQGQETQYF. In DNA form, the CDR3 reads TGTGCCAGCAACCAGGGTCAGGAGACCCAGTACTTC. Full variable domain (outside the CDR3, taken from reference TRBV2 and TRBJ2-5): EPEVTQTPSHQVTQMGQEVILRCVPISNHLYFYWYRQILGQKVEFLVSFYNNEISEKSEIFDDQFSVERPDGSNFTLKIRSTKLEDSAMYFCASNQGQETQYFGPGTRLLVL.

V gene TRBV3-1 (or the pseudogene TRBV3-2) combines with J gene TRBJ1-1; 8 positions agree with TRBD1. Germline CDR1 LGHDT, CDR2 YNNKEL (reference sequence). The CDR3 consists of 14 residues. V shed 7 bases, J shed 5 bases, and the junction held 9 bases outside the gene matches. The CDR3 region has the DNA TGTGCCAGCACTCCAACAGGGGGGAGGACTGAAGCTTTCTTT. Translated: CASTPTGGRTEAFF.